This passage covers 2 T cell receptor beta chains from one sample sequenced in a study of OX40 agonist ivuxolimab in advanced cancers. The protocol was immunoSEQ multiplex PCR, while the TCRdb copy is restricted to in-frame clones and leaves out a portion. The table lists about 45,000 clones, roughly 93% of them singletons. Sequences were derived from CD4+ or CD8+ T cells sorted from blood, sampled in a trial of the OX40 agonist ivuxolimab. The origin of the receptors is an adult with an advanced solid tumor such as melanoma, head and neck, liver or kidney cancer.

V gene TRBV28 combines with J gene TRBJ1-1; TRBD1 matches 11 bases. The CDR3 runs to 16 residues. J lost 7 bases, V lost 10 bases, and 17 bases had no gene match. CDR1 MDHEN and CDR2 SYDVKM come from the germline V gene. The CDR3 spells CATKFRTGGGNGEAFF. In DNA form, the CDR3 reads TGTGCCACCAAATTCCGGACAGGGGGCGGAAACGGTGAAGCTTTCTTT.

Here the CDR3 reads CASSPRDNAVYTQYF. In nucleotides, the CDR3 is TGCGCCAGCAGCCCGCGGGACAATGCTGTATATACGCAGTATTTT. The chain combines TRBV4-1 with TRBJ2-3, with D possibly being TRBD1 or TRBD2 (6 bases each). Trimming took 4 bases from V and 7 from J, leaving 18 bases between them. The CDR3 consists of 15 residues. Germline CDR1 MGHRA, CDR2 YSYEKL.